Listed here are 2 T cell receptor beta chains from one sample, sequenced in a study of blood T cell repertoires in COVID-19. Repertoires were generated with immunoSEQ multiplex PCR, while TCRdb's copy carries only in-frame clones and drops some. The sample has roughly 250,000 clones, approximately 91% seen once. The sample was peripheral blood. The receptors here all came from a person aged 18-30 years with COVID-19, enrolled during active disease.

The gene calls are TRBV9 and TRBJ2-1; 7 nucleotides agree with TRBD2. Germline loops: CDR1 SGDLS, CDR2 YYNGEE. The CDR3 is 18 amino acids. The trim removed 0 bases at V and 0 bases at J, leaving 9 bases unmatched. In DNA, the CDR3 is TGTGCCAGCAGCGTAGATGGTAGGAGCGGGAACTCCTACAATGAGCAGTTCTTC. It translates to CASSVDGRSGNSYNEQFF.

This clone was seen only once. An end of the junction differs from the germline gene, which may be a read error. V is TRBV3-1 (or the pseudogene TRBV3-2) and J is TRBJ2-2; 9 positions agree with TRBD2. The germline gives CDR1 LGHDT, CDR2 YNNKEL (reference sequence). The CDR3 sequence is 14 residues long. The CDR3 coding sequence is TGTGCCAGCAGCCCTAGCGGGAACGCCGGGGAGCTGTTTTTT. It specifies CASSPSGNAGELFF.